This TCR beta chain was documented in a study of lymphopenia after photon versus proton radiotherapy. Germline lookup yields CDR1 LNHDA and CDR2 SQIVND (reference sequence). The CDR3 contains 15 residues. Study-wide findings and caveats: After lymphocyte nadir, photon-treated repertoires showed oligoclonal expansion, especially CD8+ Temra.

Sequenced by immunoSEQ multiplex PCR; TCRdb stores in-frame clones only, minus some. The sample comprises tens of thousands of clones, approximately 90% of which are singletons, and around 13% rests with the top ten. On this clone itself: Its cognate antigen is unknown. The junction departs from germline at one end; a sequencing error may be responsible.

The source material was peripheral blood, sampled from a patient treated with proton-based radiotherapy. The V gene is TRBV19, the J gene TRBJ1-3, with D possibly being TRBD1 (6 bases). The receptor was isolated from a man older than 75 with esophageal cancer. CDR3 nucleotide sequence: TGTGCCAGTCTTGGACAGACAGACCTTGGAGACACCATATATTTT. Residues: CASLGQTDLGDTIYF. Combining the CDR3 with reference TRBV19 and TRBJ1-3 gives the whole variable domain DGGITQSPKYLFRKEGQNVTLSCEQNLNHDAMYWYRQDPGQGLRLIYYSQIVNDFQKGDIAEGYSVSREKKESFPLTVTSAQKNPTAFYLCASLGQTDLGDTIYFGEGSWLTVV.